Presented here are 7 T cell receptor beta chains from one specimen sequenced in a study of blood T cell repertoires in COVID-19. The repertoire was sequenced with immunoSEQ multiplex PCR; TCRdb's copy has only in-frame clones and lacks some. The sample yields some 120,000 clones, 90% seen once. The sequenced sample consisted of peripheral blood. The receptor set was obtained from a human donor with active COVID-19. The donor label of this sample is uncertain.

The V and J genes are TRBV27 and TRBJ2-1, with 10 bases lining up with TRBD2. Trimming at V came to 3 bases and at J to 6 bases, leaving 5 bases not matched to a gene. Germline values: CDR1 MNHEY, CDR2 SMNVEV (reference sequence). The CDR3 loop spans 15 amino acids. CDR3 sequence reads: CASSLRASGGNEQFF. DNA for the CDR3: TGTGCCAGCAGTTTGAGGGCTAGCGGGGGCAATGAGCAGTTCTTC.

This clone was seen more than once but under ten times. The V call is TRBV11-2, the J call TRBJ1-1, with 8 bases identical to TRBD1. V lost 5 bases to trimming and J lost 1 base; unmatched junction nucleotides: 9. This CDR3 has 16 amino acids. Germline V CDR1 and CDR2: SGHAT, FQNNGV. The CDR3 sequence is CASSLDRGRGNTEAFF. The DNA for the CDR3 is TGTGCCAGCAGCCTCGACAGGGGACGGGGGAACACTGAAGCTTTCTTT.

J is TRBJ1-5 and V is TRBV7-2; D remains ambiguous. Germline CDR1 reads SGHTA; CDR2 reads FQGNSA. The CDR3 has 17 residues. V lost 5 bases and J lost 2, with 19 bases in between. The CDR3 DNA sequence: TGTGCCAGCAGCCGTTCCGGGTCGATCAGAGGCAATCAGCCCCAGCATTTT. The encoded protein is CASSRSGSIRGNQPQHF.

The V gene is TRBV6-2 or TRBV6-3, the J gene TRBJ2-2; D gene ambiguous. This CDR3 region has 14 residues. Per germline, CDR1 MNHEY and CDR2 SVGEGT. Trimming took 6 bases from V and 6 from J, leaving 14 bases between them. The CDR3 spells CASSPPQDPGELFF. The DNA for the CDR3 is TGTGCCAGCAGCCCCCCCCAGGATCCCGGGGAGCTGTTTTTT.

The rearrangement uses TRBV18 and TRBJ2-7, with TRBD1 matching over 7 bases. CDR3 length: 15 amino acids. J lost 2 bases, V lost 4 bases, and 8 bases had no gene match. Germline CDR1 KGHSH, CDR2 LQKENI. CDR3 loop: CASSQGATGAYEQYF. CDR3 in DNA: TGTGCCAGCTCACAGGGGGCGACAGGAGCCTACGAGCAGTACTTC.

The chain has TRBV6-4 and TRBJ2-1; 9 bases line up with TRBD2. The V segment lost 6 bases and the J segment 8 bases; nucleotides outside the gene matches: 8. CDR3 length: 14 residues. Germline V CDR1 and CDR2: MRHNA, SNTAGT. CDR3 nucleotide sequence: TGTGCCAGCAGCGCCGGACTAGCGTACCATGAGCAGTTCTTC. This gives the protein CASSAGLAYHEQFF.

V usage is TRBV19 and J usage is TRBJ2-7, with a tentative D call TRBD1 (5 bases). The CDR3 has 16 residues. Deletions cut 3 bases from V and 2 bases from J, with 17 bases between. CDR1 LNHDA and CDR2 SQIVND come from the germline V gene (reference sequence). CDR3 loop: CASSILGITGTYEQYF. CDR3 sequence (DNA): TGTGCCAGTAGTATCTTGGGGATAACAGGCACCTACGAGCAGTACTTC. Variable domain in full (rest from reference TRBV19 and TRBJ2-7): DGGITQSPKYLFRKEGQNVTLSCEQNLNHDAMYWYRQDPGQGLRLIYYSQIVNDFQKGDIAEGYSVSREKKESFPLTVTSAQKNPTAFYLCASSILGITGTYEQYFGPGTRLTVT.